This T cell receptor (beta chain) was identified during a study of shared clonotypes between healthy human individuals. Assay: immunoSEQ multiplex PCR; the TCRdb copy retains only in-frame clones and omits some. The sample yields some 2,400,000 clones, roughly 95% seen once. This CDR3 contains 19 residues. The V and J ends lost 1 base and 1 base, in that order; junction bases with no gene match: 13. Germline V gives CDR1 SGHTA, CDR2 FQGNSA. The clonotype comes from a young man in good health. The chain links TRBV7-2 to TRBJ2-7; 10 positions match TRBD2. Source material: naive CD4+ T cells sorted from blood. Subset denoted: CD45RA+ positively selected. The CDR3 DNA follows: TGTGCCAGCAGCTTAGACAGCCCCGGTGGTAGCGGGAGGTCCTACGAGCAGTACTTC. It is translated as CASSLDSPGGSGRSYEQYF.